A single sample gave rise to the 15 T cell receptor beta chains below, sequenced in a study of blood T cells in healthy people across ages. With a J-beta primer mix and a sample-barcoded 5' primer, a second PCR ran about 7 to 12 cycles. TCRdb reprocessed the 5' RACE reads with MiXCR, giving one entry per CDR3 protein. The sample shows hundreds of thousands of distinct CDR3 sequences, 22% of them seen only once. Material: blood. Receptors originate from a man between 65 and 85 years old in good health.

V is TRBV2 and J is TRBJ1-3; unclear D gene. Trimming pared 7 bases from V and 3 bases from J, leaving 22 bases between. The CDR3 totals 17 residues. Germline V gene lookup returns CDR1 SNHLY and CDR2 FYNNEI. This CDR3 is CASTLLLATQYGNTIYF. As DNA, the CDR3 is TGTGCCAGCACCCTTCTATTGGCCACACAGTATGGAAACACCATATATTTT.

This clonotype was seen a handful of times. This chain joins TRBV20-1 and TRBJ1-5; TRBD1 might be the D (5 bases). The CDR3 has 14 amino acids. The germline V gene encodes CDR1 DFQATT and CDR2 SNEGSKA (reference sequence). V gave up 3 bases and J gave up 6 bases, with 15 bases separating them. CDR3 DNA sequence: TGCAGTGCTAGTTGGGGCCGGGGGGGTCAGCCCCAGCATTTT. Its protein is CSASWGRGGQPQHF.

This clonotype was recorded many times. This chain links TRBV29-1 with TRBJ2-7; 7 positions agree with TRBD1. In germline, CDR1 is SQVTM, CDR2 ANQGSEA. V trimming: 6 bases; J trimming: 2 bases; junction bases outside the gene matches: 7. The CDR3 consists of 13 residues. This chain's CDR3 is CSVRGQETYEQYF. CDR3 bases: TGCAGCGTGCGCGGACAGGAAACCTACGAGCAGTACTTC.

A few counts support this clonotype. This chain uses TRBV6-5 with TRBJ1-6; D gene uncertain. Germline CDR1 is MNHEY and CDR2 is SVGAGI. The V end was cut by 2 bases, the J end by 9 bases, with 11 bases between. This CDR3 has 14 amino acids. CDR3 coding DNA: TGTGCCAGCAGTTACGAAGGACTAGCTTCACCCCTCCACTTT. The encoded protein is CASSYEGLASPLHF.

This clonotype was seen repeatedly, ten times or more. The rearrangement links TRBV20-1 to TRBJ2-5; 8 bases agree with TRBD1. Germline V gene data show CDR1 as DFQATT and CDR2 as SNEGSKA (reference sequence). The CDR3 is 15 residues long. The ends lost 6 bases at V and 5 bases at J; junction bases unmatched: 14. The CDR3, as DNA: TGCAGTGCACCCCATCGGGCAGGGGGCTCTGAGACCCAGTACTTC. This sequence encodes CSAPHRAGGSETQYF.

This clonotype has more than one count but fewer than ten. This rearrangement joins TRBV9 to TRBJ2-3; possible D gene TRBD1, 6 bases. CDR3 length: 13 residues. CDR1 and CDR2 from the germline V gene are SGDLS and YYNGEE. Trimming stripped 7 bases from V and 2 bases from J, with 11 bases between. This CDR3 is CASDDRTTDTQYF. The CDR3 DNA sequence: TGTGCCAGCGACGACAGGACCACAGATACGCAGTATTTT.

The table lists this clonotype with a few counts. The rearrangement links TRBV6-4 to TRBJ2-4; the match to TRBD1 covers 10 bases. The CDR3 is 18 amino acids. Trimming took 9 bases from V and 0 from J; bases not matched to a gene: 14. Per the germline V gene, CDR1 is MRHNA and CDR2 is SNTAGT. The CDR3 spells CARVPRQGANVAKNIQYF. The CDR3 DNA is TGTGCCAGAGTGCCTAGACAGGGGGCGAACGTAGCCAAAAACATTCAGTACTTC.

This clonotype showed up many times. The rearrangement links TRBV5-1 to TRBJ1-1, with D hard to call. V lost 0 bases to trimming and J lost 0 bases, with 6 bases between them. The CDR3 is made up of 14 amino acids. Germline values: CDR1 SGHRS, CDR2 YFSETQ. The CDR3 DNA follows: TGCGCCAGCAGCTTGGCTCGTCTGAACACTGAAGCTTTCTTT. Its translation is CASSLARLNTEAFF. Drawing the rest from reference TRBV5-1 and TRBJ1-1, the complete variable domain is KAGVTQTPRYLIKTRGQQVTLSCSPISGHRSVSWYQQTPGQGLQFLFEYFSETQRNKGNFPGRFSGRQFSNSRSEMNVSTLELGDSALYLCASSLARLNTEAFFGQGTRLTVV.

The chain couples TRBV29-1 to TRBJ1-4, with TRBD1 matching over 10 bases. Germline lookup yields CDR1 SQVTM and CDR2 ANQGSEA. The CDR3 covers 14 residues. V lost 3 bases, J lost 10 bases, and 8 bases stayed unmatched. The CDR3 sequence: CSVEQTRTGGKLFF. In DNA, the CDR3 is TGCAGCGTTGAGCAGACCAGGACAGGGGGAAAACTGTTTTTT.

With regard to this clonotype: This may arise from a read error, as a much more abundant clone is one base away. DNA for the CDR3: TGTGCCATCAGTGATACCCCAGAGACCCAGTACTTC. Residues: CAISDTPETQYF. The chain employs TRBV10-3 and TRBJ2-5; D gene uncertain. Trimming took 3 bases from V and 4 from J, leaving 6 bases between them. This CDR3 is built from 12 residues. Germline V gene sequence: CDR1 ENHRY, CDR2 SYGVKD.

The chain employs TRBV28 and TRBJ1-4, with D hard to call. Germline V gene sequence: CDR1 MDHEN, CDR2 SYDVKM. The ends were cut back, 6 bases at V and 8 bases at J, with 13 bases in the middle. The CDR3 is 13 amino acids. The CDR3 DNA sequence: TGTGCCAGCAGCCTCGTTTACAGAGAAAAACTGTTTTTT. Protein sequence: CASSLVYREKLFF.

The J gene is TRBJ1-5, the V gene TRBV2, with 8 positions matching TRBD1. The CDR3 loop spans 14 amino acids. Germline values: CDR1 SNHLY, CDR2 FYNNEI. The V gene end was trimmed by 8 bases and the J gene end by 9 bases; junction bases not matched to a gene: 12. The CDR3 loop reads CASGQGDQGRPQHF. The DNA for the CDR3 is TGTGCCAGCGGACAGGGAGACCAGGGTCGGCCCCAGCATTTT.

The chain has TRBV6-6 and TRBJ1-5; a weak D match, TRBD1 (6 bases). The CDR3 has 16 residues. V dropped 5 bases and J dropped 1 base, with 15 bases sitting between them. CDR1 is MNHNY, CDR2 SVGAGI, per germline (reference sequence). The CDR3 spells CASSTGLTGSNQPQHF. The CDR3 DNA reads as TGTGCCAGCAGTACGGGCTTAACAGGGAGCAATCAGCCCCAGCATTTT.

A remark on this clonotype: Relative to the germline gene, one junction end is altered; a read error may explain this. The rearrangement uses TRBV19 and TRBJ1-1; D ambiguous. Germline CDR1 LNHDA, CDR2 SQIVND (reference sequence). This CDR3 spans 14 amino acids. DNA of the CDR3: TGTGTCAGTAGTATCTGGCTGGATAACACTGAAGCTTTCTTT. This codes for CVSSIWLDNTEAFF.

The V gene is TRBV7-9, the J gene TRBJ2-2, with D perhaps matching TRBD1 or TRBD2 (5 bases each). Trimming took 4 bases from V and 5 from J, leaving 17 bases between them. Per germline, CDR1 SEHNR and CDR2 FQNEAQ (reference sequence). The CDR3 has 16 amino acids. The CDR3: CASSSAGLGRTGELFF. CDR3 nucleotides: TGTGCCAGCAGCTCCGCCGGGCTGGGACGAACCGGGGAGCTGTTTTTT.